This TCR beta chain emerged from a study of CD8+ T cells in alopecia areata. Study-wide results and limits: Tofacitinib significantly decreased scalp clonality and expanded CD8+ clones among top 100.

Turning to this clone: Its antigen is unknown.

The sequencing template was cDNA reverse transcribed from extracted RNA. Some clones are missing from TCRdb's copy, which holds only in-frame ones; the method was immunoSEQ multiplex PCR. The data show some 200,000 clones, with roughly 64% seen just once and 5.5% held by the top ten. The CDR3 loop spans 14 amino acids. Deletions cut 0 bases from V and 4 bases from J, with 10 bases between. The germline gives CDR1 SGHRS, CDR2 YFSETQ. Indicated treatment: oral pan-JAK inhibitor, 5-10 mg twice daily. This sequence originates from a human donor with alopecia areata. This specimen was CD4+ T cells sorted from blood, taken at week 24, from a patient treated with tofacitinib. This chain links TRBV5-1 with TRBJ1-2; D uncertain. DNA of the CDR3: TGCGCCAGCAGCTTGGTTGAGGGTGTCTATGGCTACACCTTC. The encoded protein is CASSLVEGVYGYTF.